Reported below is one TCR beta chain. Under the authors' procedure: Scientists estimated how many nucleated cells there were by amplifying reference gene primers. Sequencing was performed with immunoSEQ multiplex PCR; in TCRdb, only in-frame clones are kept and a portion is missing. That table gives V, J and clone size, and the DNA gave D and trimming. Here the sample spans 150,000 to 200,000 clones, 85% to 90% being singletons. The CDR3 contains 13 residues. J lost 2 bases, V lost 7 bases, and 3 bases had no gene match. This record comes from a study of blood T cell repertoires in COVID-19. This TCR was sampled from a man in his forties or fifties with acute or convalescent COVID-19. Material for sequencing was peripheral blood. The chain links TRBV12-3 or TRBV12-4 to TRBJ1-2, with TRBD1 matching over 8 bases. The CDR3 reads CASNRQGNYGYTF. The CDR3 DNA reads as TGTGCCAGCAATCGACAGGGGAACTATGGCTACACCTTC.